Below are 3 T cell receptor beta chains sequenced from a single sample in a study of spatial heterogeneity in lung cancer. MiXCR, run by TCRdb on the 5' RACE reads, gives a single entry per CDR3 protein. The sample holds some 6,000 distinct CDR3 sequences, around 13% seen once. Time point given: sample taken at primary tumor resection. Here the sequenced sample was lung tissue, taken at surgery. The receptors here all came from a human donor with early-stage non-small cell lung cancer.

At least ten counts were recorded for this clonotype. The size of this beta chain means little, since it is a stray read in a library made for alpha chains. The V and J genes are TRBV20-1 and TRBJ2-7, with TRBD2 identical over 11 bases. The CDR3 is 15 residues long. Germline loops: CDR1 DFQATT, CDR2 SNEGSKA (reference sequence). V lost 5 bases, J lost 3 bases, and 9 bases stayed unmatched. The CDR3 nucleotides are TGCAGTGCTCGGCCCGGGACTAGCGGCAACTACGAGCAGTACTTC. The encoded protein is CSARPGTSGNYEQYF.

In its sample, this clonotype ranks as medium-sized. This beta chain was picked up by a library intended for alpha chains and is off target, so its count carries little meaning. The chain employs TRBV7-8 and TRBJ2-5, with TRBD2 matching 7 bases. Germline assignment: CDR1 SGHVS and CDR2 FQNEAQ. The CDR3 consists of 15 residues. With V trimmed by 2 bases and J by 5 bases, 8 bases remained unmatched. The CDR3 nucleotides read TGTGCCAGCAGCTTATTGGGGGAGGGGAGGGAGACCCAGTACTTC. Its protein is CASSLLGEGRETQYF.

This clonotype occurred many times. This beta chain was picked up by a library intended for alpha chains and is off target, so its count carries little meaning. The CDR3 bases are TGCAGTGCTTCCGACGGGACAGGGGCCTACGAGCAGTACTTC. It translates to CSASDGTGAYEQYF. The chain recombines TRBV20-1 with TRBJ2-7; 10 positions match TRBD1. Germline CDR1 DFQATT, CDR2 SNEGSKA (reference sequence). This CDR3 has 14 amino acids. The junction had 6 bases not matched to a gene; V was cut back by 5 bases and J by 2 bases.